Presented here are 26 T cell receptor beta chains from one specimen sequenced in a study of blood T cell repertoires in COVID-19. Method: immunoSEQ multiplex PCR; TCRdb's copy keeps in-frame clones and lacks some. The sample lists some 140,000 clones, approximately 79% occurring once. The sequenced sample was peripheral blood. Source of these receptors: a man in his sixties with acute or convalescent COVID-19.

V usage is TRBV28 and J usage is TRBJ2-7, with D perhaps matching TRBD1 (5 bases). The CDR3 totals 12 residues. Germline V gene sequence: CDR1 MDHEN, CDR2 SYDVKM. Trimming removed 7 bases at V and 7 bases at J, with 14 bases between. The CDR3 coding sequence is TGTGCCAGCAAAAGGGGAATGGGGGAGCAGTACTTC. Protein product: CASKRGMGEQYF.

The chain is built from TRBV3-1 (or the pseudogene TRBV3-2) and TRBJ1-3; 7 bases line up with TRBD1. CDR1 and CDR2 from the germline V gene are LGHDT and YNNKEL (reference sequence). The CDR3 is 15 residues long. V shed 6 bases, J shed 8 bases, and the junction held 13 bases outside the gene matches. The CDR3 DNA follows: TGTGCCAGCAGTATACAGGGGACTTCAGCAGACACCATATATTTT. Encoded protein: CASSIQGTSADTIYF.

This clone was seen a handful of times. J is TRBJ1-2 and V is TRBV6-1; 8 nucleotides align to TRBD1. CDR3 length: 17 residues. Germline CDR1 reads MNHNS; CDR2 reads SASEGT. Losses at the gene ends were 4 bases for V and 0 bases for J; bases not matched to a gene: 10. CDR3 in amino acids: CASSVRTGQNPNYGYTF. Here the CDR3 DNA reads TGTGCCAGCAGTGTACGGACAGGGCAAAATCCTAACTATGGCTACACCTTC.

The rearrangement joins TRBV9 to TRBJ2-2, with TRBD1 as a possible D gene (5 bases). Germline V gives CDR1 SGDLS, CDR2 YYNGEE. This CDR3 contains 12 residues. Trimming shortened V by 0 bases and J by 8 bases, and 5 bases separated the two germline ends. The CDR3 DNA reads as TGTGCCAGCAGCGTAGACAGGGGGGAGCTGTTTTTT. Translated: CASSVDRGELFF.

This rearrangement joins TRBV28 to TRBJ1-2, with a possible D match to TRBD1 (6 bases). V lost 8 bases and J 7 bases, leaving 14 bases between the germline ends. CDR3 length: 12 amino acids. Per germline, CDR1 MDHEN and CDR2 SYDVKM. This CDR3 is CASQLGARGYTF. CDR3 nucleotides: TGTGCCAGCCAATTGGGGGCGCGTGGCTACACCTTC.

V usage is TRBV9 and J usage is TRBJ2-1; 11 nucleotides match TRBD2. Germline V CDR1 and CDR2: SGDLS, YYNGEE. CDR3 length: 15 amino acids. The trim removed 4 bases at V and 8 bases at J, leaving 8 bases unmatched. Here the CDR3 DNA reads TGTGCCAGCAGCCTTACTAGCGGGAGTCCCCATGAGCAGTTCTTC. It specifies CASSLTSGSPHEQFF.

The chain uses TRBV7-2 and TRBJ1-3; the D gene is possibly TRBD1 (5 bases). With 1 base removed from V and 4 bases from J, the gap between germline ends came to 11 bases. Germline CDR1 is SGHTA and CDR2 is FQGNSA. The CDR3 loop spans 15 amino acids. CDR3 sequence: CASSLDGGVGNTIYF. CDR3 nucleotides: TGTGCCAGCAGCTTAGACGGGGGTGTAGGAAACACCATATATTTT.

CDR3 in DNA: TGTGCCAGCAGCCGTGGAGTATCGGGGAACAATGAGCAGTTCTTC. Translation: CASSRGVSGNNEQFF. This rearrangement joins TRBV3-1 (or the pseudogene TRBV3-2) to TRBJ2-1; possible D gene TRBD2, 5 bases. CDR1 and CDR2 (germline): LGHDT, YNNKEL (reference sequence). The length of the CDR3 is 15 residues. V lost 4 bases and J 5 bases, leaving 15 bases between the germline ends.

The chain joins TRBV5-1 to TRBJ2-2, with D tentatively TRBD1 (6 bases). With 4 bases removed from V and 3 bases from J, the gap between germline ends came to 10 bases. CDR3 length: 14 residues. CDR1 SGHRS and CDR2 YFSETQ come from the germline V gene. This CDR3 reads CASSGGVYTGELFF. CDR3 DNA sequence: TGCGCCAGCAGCGGGGGCGTTTACACCGGGGAGCTGTTTTTT. Full variable domain (remainder filled in from reference TRBV5-1 and TRBJ2-2): KAGVTQTPRYLIKTRGQQVTLSCSPISGHRSVSWYQQTPGQGLQFLFEYFSETQRNKGNFPGRFSGRQFSNSRSEMNVSTLELGDSALYLCASSGGVYTGELFFGEGSRLTVL.

The chain carries TRBV19 and TRBJ2-2, with TRBD1 matching over 9 bases. CDR1 LNHDA and CDR2 SQIVND come from the germline V gene (reference sequence). CDR3 length: 15 residues. With V trimmed by 5 bases and J by 5 bases, 6 bases remained unmatched. The CDR3 bases are TGTGCCAGTAGTTCGGGACAGGGTTGGACCGGGGAGCTGTTTTTT. Translation gives CASSSGQGWTGELFF. The full variable domain, with the rest looked up from reference TRBV19 and TRBJ2-2, is DGGITQSPKYLFRKEGQNVTLSCEQNLNHDAMYWYRQDPGQGLRLIYYSQIVNDFQKGDIAEGYSVSREKKESFPLTVTSAQKNPTAFYLCASSSGQGWTGELFFGEGSRLTVL.

This rearrangement joins TRBV6-4 to TRBJ2-1; 10 bases match TRBD2. V lost 4 bases and J lost 7; bases outside the gene matches: 7. The CDR3 covers 15 residues. Germline V gene sequence: CDR1 MRHNA, CDR2 SNTAGT. The CDR3, as DNA: TGTGCCAGCAGTGCCAGCGGGAGGGCCGGGAATGAGCAGTTCTTC. Its translation is CASSASGRAGNEQFF.

This clone was detected ten times or more. V gene TRBV19 combines with J gene TRBJ2-5, with 8 nucleotides matching TRBD2. Germline V gene sequence: CDR1 LNHDA, CDR2 SQIVND (reference sequence). V was clipped by 2 bases and J by 1 base; unmatched bases: 9. There are 17 residues in the CDR3. As DNA, the CDR3 is TGTGCCAGTAGTATATTGACCAGCGGGAGCTTCCAAGAGACCCAGTACTTC. It encodes CASSILTSGSFQETQYF.

This chain connects TRBV11-2 to TRBJ2-2, with TRBD2 identical over 12 bases. V shed 5 bases and J 4 bases; nucleotides not matched to a gene: 5. In germline, CDR1 is SGHAT, CDR2 FQNNGV. This CDR3 comprises 16 residues. CDR3 in amino acids: CASSRPSGRATGELFF. In DNA form, the CDR3 reads TGTGCCAGCAGCCGTCCTAGCGGGAGGGCCACCGGGGAGCTGTTTTTT.

The chain links TRBV12-3 or TRBV12-4 to TRBJ1-1; D is perhaps TRBD1 (6 bases). V dropped 7 bases and J dropped 7 bases, with 16 bases sitting between them. This CDR3 comprises 13 residues. CDR3 protein: CASNPQGVIEAFF. Written as DNA, the CDR3 is TGTGCCAGCAACCCACAGGGAGTTATTGAAGCTTTCTTT.

This rearrangement joins TRBV6-5 to TRBJ1-1; no reliable D call. V was cut by 8 bases and J by 8 bases, with 18 bases left in between. CDR3 length: 13 amino acids. CDR1 and CDR2 (germline): MNHEY, SVGAGI. CDR3: CASRTLSGQEAFF. The CDR3 coding sequence is TGTGCCAGCCGAACACTAAGCGGGCAGGAAGCTTTCTTT.

The chain couples TRBV7-9 to TRBJ1-4, with D tentatively TRBD1 (6 bases). The CDR3 sequence is 13 residues long. V dropped 5 bases and J dropped 11 bases, with 15 bases sitting between them. Germline assignment: CDR1 SEHNR and CDR2 FQNEAQ (reference sequence). CDR3 region: CASSPGQIGKLFF. DNA for the CDR3: TGTGCCAGCAGCCCAGGACAGATAGGGAAACTGTTTTTT.

The gene calls are TRBV5-4 and TRBJ2-7; D perhaps matches TRBD2 (6 bases). Germline CDR1 reads SGHNT; CDR2 reads YYREEE (reference sequence). The CDR3 length is 14 residues. The V end was cut by 7 bases, the J end by 6 bases, with 20 bases between. The CDR3 is CASSTGTLYVEQYF. In nucleotides, the CDR3 is TGTGCCAGCTCGACCGGGACTTTATACGTCGAGCAGTACTTC. Filled out from reference TRBV5-4 and TRBJ2-7, the complete variable domain reads ETGVTQSPTHLIKTRGQQVTLRCSSQSGHNTVSWYQQALGQGPQFIFQYYREEENGRGNFPPRFSGLQFPNYSSELNVNALELDDSALYLCASSTGTLYVEQYFGPGTRLTVT.

The V gene is TRBV9, the J gene TRBJ2-7; TRBD1 agrees at 10 bases. Germline lookup yields CDR1 SGDLS and CDR2 YYNGEE. CDR3 length equals 15 residues. Trimming took 4 bases from V and 3 from J; bases not matched to a gene: 7. As DNA, the CDR3 is TGTGCCAGCAGCCCAAGTGGGACAGGGGTCTACGAGCAGTACTTC. It is translated as CASSPSGTGVYEQYF.

The chain links TRBV29-1 to TRBJ2-7, with a possible D match to TRBD1 (6 bases). V was clipped by 4 bases and J by 2 bases, with 9 bases between them. Germline V gives CDR1 SQVTM, CDR2 ANQGSEA. The CDR3 contains 12 residues. The CDR3 DNA sequence: TGCAGCGTTGGACAGGTCACCTACGAGCAGTACTTC. Protein sequence: CSVGQVTYEQYF.

Points on this clone: The sample contains more than one DNA sequence encoding this CDR3. The V gene is TRBV3-1 (or the pseudogene TRBV3-2), the J gene TRBJ1-1, with a possible D match to TRBD1 (5 bases). The CDR3 covers 14 residues. Germline V CDR1 and CDR2: LGHDT, YNNKEL (reference sequence). Trimming pared 0 bases from V and 6 bases from J, leaving 11 bases between. Here the CDR3 DNA reads TGTGCCAGCAGCCAAGAGGGGGGACGGGCTGAAGCTTTCTTT. As protein: CASSQEGGRAEAFF.

For the CDR3, the DNA is TGCGCCAGCAGCCAAGGGCTAGTAATCTCCTACAATGAGCAGTTCTTC. Its protein is CASSQGLVISYNEQFF. V gene TRBV4-1 combines with J gene TRBJ2-1; D ambiguous. The V and J ends lost 1 base and 0 bases respectively, with 10 bases between them. The CDR3 length is 16 residues. Germline V gene data show CDR1 as MGHRA and CDR2 as YSYEKL.

The rearrangement joins TRBV2 to TRBJ2-1; a weak D match, TRBD2 (6 bases). Germline CDR1 and CDR2: SNHLY and FYNNEI. This CDR3 comprises 14 residues. Trimming pared 6 bases from V and 7 bases from J, leaving 16 bases between. CDR3 nucleotides: TGTGCCAGCAGGGAGCGGGTGCTAACGAATGAGCAGTTCTTC. It specifies CASRERVLTNEQFF.

The chain recombines TRBV19 with TRBJ1-5, with 8 bases identical to TRBD1. V shed 1 base and J 6 bases; nucleotides not matched to a gene: 11. The V gene's germline CDR1 is LNHDA and CDR2 SQIVND (reference sequence). The CDR3 is 17 residues long. CDR3 nucleotides: TGTGCCAGTAGTATAGGGCAGGGGGCTCGGTGGGGTCAGCCCCAGCATTTT. This sequence encodes CASSIGQGARWGQPQHF.

The rearrangement links TRBV5-4 to TRBJ1-3; D gene ambiguous. Germline lookup yields CDR1 SGHNT and CDR2 YYREEE (reference sequence). The V gene lost 3 bases and the J gene lost 2 bases, with 9 bases spanning the gap. This CDR3 contains 14 residues. In DNA, the CDR3 is TGTGCCAGCAGCTCTGACATGACTGGAAACACCATATATTTT. Its translation: CASSSDMTGNTIYF.

The rearrangement links TRBV6-2 or TRBV6-3 to TRBJ2-5; D call uncertain. The CDR3 is 14 amino acids. Trimming removed 2 bases at V and 1 base at J, with 8 bases between. Germline values: CDR1 MNHEY, CDR2 SVGEGT. CDR3 region: CASSYGPRQETQYF. The CDR3 DNA reads TGTGCCAGCAGTTACGGGCCGCGCCAAGAGACCCAGTACTTC.

The chain recombines TRBV7-9 with TRBJ2-1; perhaps TRBD2 as D (6 bases). The CDR3 consists of 11 residues. Germline CDR1 SEHNR, CDR2 FQNEAQ (reference sequence). Trimming left V 1 base short and J 13 bases short, with 8 bases between. The CDR3 nucleotides read TGTGCCAGCAGCTTAGAAACTAGCCAGTTCTTC. Translated, it gives CASSLETSQFF.